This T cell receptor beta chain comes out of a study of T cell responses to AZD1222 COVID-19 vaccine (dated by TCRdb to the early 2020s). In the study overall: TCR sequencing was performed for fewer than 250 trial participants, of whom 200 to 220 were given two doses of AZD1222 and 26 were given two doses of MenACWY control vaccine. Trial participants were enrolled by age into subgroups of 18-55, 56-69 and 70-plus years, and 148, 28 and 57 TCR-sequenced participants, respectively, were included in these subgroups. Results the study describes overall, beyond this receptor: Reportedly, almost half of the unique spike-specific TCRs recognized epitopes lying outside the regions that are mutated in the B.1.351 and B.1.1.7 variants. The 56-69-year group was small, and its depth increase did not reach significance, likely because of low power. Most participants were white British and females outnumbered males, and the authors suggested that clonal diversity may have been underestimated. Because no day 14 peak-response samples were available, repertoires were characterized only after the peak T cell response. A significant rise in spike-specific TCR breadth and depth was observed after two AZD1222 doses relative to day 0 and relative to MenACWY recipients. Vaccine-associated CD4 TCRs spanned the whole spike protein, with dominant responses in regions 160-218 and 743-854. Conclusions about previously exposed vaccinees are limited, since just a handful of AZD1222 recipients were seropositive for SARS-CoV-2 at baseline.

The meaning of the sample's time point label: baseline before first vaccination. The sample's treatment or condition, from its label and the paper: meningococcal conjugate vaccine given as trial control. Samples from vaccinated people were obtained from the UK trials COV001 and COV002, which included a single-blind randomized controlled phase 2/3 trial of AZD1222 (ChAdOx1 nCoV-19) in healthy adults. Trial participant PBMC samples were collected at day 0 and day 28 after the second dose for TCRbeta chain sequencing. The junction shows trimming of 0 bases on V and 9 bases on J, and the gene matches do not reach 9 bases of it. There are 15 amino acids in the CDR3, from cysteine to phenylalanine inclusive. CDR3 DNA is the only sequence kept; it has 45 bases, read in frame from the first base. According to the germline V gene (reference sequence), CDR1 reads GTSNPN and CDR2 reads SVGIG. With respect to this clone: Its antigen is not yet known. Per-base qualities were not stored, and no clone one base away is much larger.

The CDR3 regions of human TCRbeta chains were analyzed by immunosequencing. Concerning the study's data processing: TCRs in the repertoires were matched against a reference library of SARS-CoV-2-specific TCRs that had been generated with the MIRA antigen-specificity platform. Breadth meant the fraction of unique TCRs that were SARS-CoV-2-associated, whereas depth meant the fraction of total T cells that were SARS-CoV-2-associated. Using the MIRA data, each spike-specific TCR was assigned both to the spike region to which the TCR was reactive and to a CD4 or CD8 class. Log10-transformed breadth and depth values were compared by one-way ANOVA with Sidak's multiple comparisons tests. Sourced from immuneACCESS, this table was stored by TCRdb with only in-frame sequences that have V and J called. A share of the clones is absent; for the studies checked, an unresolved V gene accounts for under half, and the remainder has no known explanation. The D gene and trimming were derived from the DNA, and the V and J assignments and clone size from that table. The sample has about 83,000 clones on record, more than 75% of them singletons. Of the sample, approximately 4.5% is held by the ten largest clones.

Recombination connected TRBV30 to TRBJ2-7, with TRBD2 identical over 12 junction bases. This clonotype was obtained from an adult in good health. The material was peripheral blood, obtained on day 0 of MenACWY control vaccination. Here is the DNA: TGTGCCTGGAGTGTGAAGACTAGCGGGAGTTTCGGGCAGTACTTC. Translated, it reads CAWSVKTSGSFGQYF. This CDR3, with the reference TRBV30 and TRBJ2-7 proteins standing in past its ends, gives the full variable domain SQTIHQWPATLVQPVGSPLSLECTVEGTSNPNLYWYRQAAGRGLQLLFYSVGIGQISSEVPQNLSASRPQDRQFILSSKKLLLSDSGFYLCAWSVKTSGSFGQYFGPGTRLTVT.